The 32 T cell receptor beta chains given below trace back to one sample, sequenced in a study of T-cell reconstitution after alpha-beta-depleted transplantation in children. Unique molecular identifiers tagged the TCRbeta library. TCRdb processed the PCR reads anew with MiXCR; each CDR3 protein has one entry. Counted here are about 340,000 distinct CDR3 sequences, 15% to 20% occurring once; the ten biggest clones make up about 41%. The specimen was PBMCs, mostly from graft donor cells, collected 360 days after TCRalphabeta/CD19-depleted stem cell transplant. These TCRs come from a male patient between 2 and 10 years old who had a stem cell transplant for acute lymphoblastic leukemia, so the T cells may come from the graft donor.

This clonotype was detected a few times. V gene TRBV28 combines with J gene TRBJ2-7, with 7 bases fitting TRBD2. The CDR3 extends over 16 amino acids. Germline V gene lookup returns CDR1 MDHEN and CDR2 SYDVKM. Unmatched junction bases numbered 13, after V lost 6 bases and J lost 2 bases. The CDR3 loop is CASRPLSGRRTYEQYF. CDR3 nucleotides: TGTGCCAGCAGACCGCTTAGCGGGCGCCGGACCTACGAGCAGTACTTC.

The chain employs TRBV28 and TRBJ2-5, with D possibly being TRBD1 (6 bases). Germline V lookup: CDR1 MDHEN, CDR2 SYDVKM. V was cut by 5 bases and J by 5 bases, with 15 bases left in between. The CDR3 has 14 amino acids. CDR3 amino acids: CASSLKGQGETQYF. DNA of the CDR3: TGTGCCAGCAGTCTGAAAGGGCAGGGGGAGACCCAGTACTTC.

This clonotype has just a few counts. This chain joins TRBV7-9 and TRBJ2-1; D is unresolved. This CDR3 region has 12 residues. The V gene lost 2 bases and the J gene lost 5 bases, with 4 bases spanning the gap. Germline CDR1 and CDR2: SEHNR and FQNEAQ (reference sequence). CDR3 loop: CASSLNHNEQFF. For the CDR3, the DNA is TGTGCCAGCAGCTTAAATCACAATGAGCAGTTCTTC. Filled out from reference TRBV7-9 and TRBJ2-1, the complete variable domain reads DTGVSQNPRHKITKRGQNVTFRCDPISEHNRLYWYRQTLGQGPEFLTYFQNEAQLEKSRLLSDRFSAERPKGSFSTLEIQRTEQGDSAMYLCASSLNHNEQFFGPGTRLTVL.

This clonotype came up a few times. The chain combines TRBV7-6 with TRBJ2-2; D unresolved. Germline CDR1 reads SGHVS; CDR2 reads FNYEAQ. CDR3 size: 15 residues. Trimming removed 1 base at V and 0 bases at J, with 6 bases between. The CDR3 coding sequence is TGTGCCAGCAGCTTAGGAGAGGCGAACACCGGGGAGCTGTTTTTT. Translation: CASSLGEANTGELFF.

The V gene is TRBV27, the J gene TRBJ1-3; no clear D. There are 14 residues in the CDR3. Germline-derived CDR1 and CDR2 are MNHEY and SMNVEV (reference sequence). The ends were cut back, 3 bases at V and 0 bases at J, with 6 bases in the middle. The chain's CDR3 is CASSFSHSGNTIYF. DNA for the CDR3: TGTGCCAGCAGTTTTTCCCACTCTGGAAACACCATATATTTT.

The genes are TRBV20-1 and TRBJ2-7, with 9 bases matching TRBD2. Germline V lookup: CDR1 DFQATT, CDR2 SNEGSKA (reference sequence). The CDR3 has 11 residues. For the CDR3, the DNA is TGCGTACTAGCGGGCCACTACGAGCAGTACTTC. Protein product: CVLAGHYEQYF.

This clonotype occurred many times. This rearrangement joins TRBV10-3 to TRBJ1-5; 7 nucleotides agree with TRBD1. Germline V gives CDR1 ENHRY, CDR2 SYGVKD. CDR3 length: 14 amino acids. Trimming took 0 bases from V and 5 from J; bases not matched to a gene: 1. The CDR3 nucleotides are TGTGCCATCAGTGAGTCGACAGGGTATCAGCCCCAGCATTTT. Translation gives CAISESTGYQPQHF.

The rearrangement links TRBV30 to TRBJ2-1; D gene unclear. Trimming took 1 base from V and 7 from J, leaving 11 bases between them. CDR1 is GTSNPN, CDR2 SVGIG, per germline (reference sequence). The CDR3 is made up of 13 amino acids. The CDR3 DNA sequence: TGTGCCTGGAGTGAAGCCCTCCGTAATGAGCAGTTCTTC. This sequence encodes CAWSEALRNEQFF.

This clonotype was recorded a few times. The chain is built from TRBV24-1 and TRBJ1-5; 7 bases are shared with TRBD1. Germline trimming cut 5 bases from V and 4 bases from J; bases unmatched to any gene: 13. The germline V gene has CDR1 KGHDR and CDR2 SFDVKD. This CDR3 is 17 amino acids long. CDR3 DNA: TGTGCCACCAGTGTGAGGTTCCGGGACAGACCTAATCAGCCCCAGCATTTT. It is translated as CATSVRFRDRPNQPQHF.

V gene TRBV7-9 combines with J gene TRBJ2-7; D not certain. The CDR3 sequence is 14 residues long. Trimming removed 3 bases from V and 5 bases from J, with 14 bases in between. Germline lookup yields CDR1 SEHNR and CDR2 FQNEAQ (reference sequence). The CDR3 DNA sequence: TGTGCCAGCAGCTTCACCGGACGCCCCGACGAGCAGTACTTC. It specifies CASSFTGRPDEQYF. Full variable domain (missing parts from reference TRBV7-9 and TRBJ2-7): DTGVSQNPRHKITKRGQNVTFRCDPISEHNRLYWYRQTLGQGPEFLTYFQNEAQLEKSRLLSDRFSAERPKGSFSTLEIQRTEQGDSAMYLCASSFTGRPDEQYFGPGTRLTVT.

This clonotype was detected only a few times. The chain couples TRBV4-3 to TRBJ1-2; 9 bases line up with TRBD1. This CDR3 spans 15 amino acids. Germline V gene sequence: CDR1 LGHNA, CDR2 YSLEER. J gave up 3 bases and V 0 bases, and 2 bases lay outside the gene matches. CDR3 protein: CASSQDWTGDYGYTF. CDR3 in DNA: TGCGCCAGCAGCCAAGATTGGACAGGGGACTATGGCTACACCTTC.

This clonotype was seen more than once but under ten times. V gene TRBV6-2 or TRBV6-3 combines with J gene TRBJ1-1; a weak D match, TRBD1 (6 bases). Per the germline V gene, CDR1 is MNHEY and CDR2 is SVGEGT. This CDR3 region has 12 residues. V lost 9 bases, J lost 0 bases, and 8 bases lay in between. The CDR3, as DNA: TGTGCCAGTCGGACAGTGAACACTGAAGCTTTCTTT. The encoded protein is CASRTVNTEAFF.

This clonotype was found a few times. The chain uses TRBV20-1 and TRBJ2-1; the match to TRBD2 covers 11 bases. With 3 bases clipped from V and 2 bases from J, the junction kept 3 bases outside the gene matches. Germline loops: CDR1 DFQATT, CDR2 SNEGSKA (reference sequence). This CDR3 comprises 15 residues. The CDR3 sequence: CSARRLAGTYNEQFF. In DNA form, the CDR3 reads TGCAGTGCTAGGAGACTAGCGGGAACCTACAATGAGCAGTTCTTC.

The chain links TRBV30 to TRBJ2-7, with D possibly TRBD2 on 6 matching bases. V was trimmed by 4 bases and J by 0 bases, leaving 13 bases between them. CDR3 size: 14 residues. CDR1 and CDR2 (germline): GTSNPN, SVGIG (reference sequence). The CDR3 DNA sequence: TGTGCCTGGAATTTGGCGGGAATCTCCTACGAGCAGTACTTC. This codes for CAWNLAGISYEQYF.

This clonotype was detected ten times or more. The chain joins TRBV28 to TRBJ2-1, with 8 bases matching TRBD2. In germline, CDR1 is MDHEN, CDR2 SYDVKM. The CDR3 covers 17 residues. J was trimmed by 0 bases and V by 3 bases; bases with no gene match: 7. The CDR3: CASSLGSGSFSYNEQFF. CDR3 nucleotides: TGTGCCAGCAGTTTGGGAAGCGGGAGTTTCTCCTACAATGAGCAGTTCTTC.

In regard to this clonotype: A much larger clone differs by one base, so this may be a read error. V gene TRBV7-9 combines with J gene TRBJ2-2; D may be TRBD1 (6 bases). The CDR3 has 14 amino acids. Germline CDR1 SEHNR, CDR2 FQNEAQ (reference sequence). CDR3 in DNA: TGTGCCAGCAGCCACGATCAGGGGACCGGGCAGCTGTTTTTT. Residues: CASSHDQGTGQLFF.

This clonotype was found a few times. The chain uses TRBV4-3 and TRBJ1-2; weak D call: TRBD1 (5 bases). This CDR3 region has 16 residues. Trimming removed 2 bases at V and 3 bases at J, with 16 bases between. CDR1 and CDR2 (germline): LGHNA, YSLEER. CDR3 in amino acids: CASSQRFGARDYGYTF. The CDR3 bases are TGCGCCAGCAGCCAACGGTTTGGGGCCCGGGACTATGGCTACACCTTC.

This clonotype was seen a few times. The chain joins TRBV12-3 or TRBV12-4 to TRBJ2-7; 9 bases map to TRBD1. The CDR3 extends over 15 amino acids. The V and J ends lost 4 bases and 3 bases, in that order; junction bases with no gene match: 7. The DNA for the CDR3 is TGTGCCAGCAGTTCCAGCTGGACAGGGGACTACGAGCAGTACTTC. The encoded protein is CASSSSWTGDYEQYF.

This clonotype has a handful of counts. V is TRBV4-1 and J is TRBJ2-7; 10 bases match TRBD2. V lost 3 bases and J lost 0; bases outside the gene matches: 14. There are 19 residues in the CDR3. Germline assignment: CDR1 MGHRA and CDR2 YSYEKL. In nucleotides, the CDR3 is TGCGCCAGCAGCCACAAGAGCGGGAGGGCGGAAACGAGCTCCTACGAGCAGTACTTC. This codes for CASSHKSGRAETSSYEQYF.

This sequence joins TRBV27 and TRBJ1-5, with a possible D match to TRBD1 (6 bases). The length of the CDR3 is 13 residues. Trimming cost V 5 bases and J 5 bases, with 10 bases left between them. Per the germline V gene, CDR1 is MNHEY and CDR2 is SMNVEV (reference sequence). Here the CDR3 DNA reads TGTGCCAGCAGTAGACAGGCATATCAGCCCCAGCATTTT. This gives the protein CASSRQAYQPQHF.

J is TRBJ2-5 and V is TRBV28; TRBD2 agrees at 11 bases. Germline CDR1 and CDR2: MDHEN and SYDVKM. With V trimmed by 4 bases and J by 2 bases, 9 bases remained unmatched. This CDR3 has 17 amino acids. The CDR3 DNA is TGTGCCAGCAGTTCTCCTAGCGGGAGGATCGGGCAAGAGACCCAGTACTTC. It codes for CASSSPSGRIGQETQYF.

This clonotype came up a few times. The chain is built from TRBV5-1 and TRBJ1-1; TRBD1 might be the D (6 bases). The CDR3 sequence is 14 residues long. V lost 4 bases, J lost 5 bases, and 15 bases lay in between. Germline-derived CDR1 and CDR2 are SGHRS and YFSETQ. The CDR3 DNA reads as TGCGCCAGCAGCCCGCGACAGGTCGTGACTGAAGCTTTCTTT. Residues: CASSPRQVVTEAFF.

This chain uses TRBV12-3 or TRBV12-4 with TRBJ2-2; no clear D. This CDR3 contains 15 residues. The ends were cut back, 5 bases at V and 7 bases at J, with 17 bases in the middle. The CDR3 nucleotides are TGTGCCAGCAGTCCCCGGGCATTACCAGTCGGGGAGCTGTTTTTT. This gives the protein CASSPRALPVGELFF.

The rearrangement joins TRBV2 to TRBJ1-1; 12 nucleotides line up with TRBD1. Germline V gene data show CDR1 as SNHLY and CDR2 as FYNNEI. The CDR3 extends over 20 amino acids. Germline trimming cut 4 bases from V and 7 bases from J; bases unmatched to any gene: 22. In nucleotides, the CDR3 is TGTGCCAGCAGTGCCCGATTGGGATATTGGGACAGGGGGCGGAAAAATGAAGCTTTCTTT. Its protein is CASSARLGYWDRGRKNEAFF.

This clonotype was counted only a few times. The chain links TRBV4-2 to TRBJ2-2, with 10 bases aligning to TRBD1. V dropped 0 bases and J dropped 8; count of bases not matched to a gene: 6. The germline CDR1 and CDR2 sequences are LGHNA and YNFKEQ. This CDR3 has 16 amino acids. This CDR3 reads CASSQEGQGRRGELFF. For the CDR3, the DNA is TGTGCCAGCAGCCAAGAGGGACAGGGGCGAAGGGGGGAGCTGTTTTTT.

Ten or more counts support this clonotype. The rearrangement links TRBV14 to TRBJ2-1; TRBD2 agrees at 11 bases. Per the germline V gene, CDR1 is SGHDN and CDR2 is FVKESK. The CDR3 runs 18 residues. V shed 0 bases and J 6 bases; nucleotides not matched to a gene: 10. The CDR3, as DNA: TGTGCCAGCAGCCAAGAGAGAAGAGCTAGCGGGAGGTTCAATGAGCAGTTCTTC. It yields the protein CASSQERRASGRFNEQFF.

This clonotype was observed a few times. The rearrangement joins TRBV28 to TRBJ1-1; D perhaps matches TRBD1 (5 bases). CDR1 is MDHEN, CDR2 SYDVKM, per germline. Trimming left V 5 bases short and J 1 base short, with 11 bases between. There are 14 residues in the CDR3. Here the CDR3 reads CASSLQVPNTEAFF. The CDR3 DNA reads TGTGCCAGCAGTCTACAGGTGCCGAACACTGAAGCTTTCTTT.

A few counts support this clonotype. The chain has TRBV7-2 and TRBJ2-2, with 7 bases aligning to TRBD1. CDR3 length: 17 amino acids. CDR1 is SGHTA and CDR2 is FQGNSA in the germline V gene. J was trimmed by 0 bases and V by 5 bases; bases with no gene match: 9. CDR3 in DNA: TGTGCCAGCAGCCGAACCTGGACAGGCACGAACACCGGGGAGCTGTTTTTT. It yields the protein CASSRTWTGTNTGELFF. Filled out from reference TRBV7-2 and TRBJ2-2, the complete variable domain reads GAGVSQSPSNKVTEKGKDVELRCDPISGHTALYWYRQSLGQGLEFLIYFQGNSAPDKSGLPSDRFSAERTGGSVSTLTIQRTQQEDSAVYLCASSRTWTGTNTGELFFGEGSRLTVL.

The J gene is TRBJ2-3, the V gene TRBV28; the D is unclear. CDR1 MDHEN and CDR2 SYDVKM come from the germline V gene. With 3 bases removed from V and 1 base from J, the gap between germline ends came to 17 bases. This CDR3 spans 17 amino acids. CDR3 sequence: CASSFQPTDGRTDTQYF. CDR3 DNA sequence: TGTGCCAGCAGTTTTCAGCCCACTGATGGGCGCACAGATACGCAGTATTTT.

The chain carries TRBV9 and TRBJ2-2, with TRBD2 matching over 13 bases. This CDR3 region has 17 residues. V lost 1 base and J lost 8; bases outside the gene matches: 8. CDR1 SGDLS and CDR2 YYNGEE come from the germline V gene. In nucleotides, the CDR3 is TGTGCCAGCAGCGTAACCACCACGGGACTAGCGGGAGGGGAGCTGTTTTTT. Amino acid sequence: CASSVTTTGLAGGELFF. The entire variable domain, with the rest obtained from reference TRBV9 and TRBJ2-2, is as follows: DSGVTQTPKHLITATGQRVTLRCSPRSGDLSVYWYQQSLDQGLQFLIQYYNGEERAKGNILERFSAQQFPDLHSELNLSSLELGDSALYFCASSVTTTGLAGGELFFGEGSRLTVL.

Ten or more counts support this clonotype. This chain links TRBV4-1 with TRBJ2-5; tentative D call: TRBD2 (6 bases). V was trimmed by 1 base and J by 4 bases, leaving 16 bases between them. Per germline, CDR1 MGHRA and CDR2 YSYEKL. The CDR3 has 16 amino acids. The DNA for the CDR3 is TGCGCCAGCAGCCAAGGAGCGGAGGGGCGGGGAGAGACCCAGTACTTC. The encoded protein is CASSQGAEGRGETQYF.

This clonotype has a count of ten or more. The chain's CDR3 is CASSSDRVTEAFF. CDR3 in DNA: TGTGCCAGCAGCTCGGACAGGGTCACTGAAGCTTTCTTT. V usage is TRBV7-2 and J usage is TRBJ1-1; TRBD1 matches at 8 bases. Germline V gives CDR1 SGHTA, CDR2 FQGNSA. CDR3 length equals 13 residues. J gave up 4 bases and V 4 bases, and 2 bases lay outside the gene matches.